This is a list of T cell receptor beta chains from one sample in a study of blood T cell repertoires in COVID-19. The data were produced by immunoSEQ multiplex PCR, yet TCRdb's version contains in-frame clones alone and is incomplete. Altogether roughly 250,000 clones are present, around 88% being singletons, with the ten largest covering about 0.8%. Source material: peripheral blood. The receptors derive from a man under 40 with acute or convalescent COVID-19. The CDR3 runs from the conserved cysteine through the conserved F or W. D genes are given only for firm matches. Size is stated for part of the rows, as once, few or many counts, or as a class when the clone is expanded.

TRBV5-5,.,TRBJ1-1,.,CASSSLPRYTEAFF,TGTGCCAGCAGCTCCCTGCCCCGGTACACTGAAGCTTTCTTT
TRBV11-3,.,TRBJ1-2,TRBD1,CASSLVIMDRGSSENGYTF,TGTGCCAGCAGCTTAGTCATCATGGACAGGGGAAGTAGTGAGAATGGCTACACCTTC
TRBV6-2/TRBV6-3,.,TRBJ1-5,.,CASSYIRGIRANQPQHF,TGTGCCAGCAGTTACATTAGGGGGATTAGGGCGAACCAGCCCCAGCATTTT
TRBV6-2/TRBV6-3,once,TRBJ2-7,TRBD2,CASSYFLGSSGDEQYF,TGTGCCAGCAGTTACTTCCTCGGGAGTAGCGGGGACGAGCAGTACTTC
TRBV7-6,.,TRBJ2-7,.,CASSLDLYRGRSSYEQYF,TGTGCCAGCAGCTTAGACCTATATCGGGGGAGGAGTTCGTACGAGCAGTACTTC
TRBV3-1/TRBV3-2,.,TRBJ1-2,TRBD1,CASSWRNRGVGGYTF,TGTGCCAGCAGCTGGCGAAACAGGGGTGTAGGTGGCTACACCTTC
TRBV20-1,.,TRBJ1-2,TRBD1,CSAPDRGGYTF,TGCAGTGCGCCGGACAGGGGTGGCTACACCTTC
TRBV7-9,many,TRBJ1-4,.,CASSSEGVGTKLFF,TGTGCCAGCAGCTCTGAAGGGGTCGGAACAAAACTGTTTTTT
TRBV27,.,TRBJ2-7,TRBD2,CASSSYGTSAVYEQYF,TGTGCCAGCAGTTCCTACGGGACTAGCGCCGTCTACGAGCAGTACTTC
TRBV19,.,TRBJ1-2,.,CASSPGGGNDGYTF,TGTGCCAGTAGTCCCGGGGGGGGAAACGATGGCTACACCTTC